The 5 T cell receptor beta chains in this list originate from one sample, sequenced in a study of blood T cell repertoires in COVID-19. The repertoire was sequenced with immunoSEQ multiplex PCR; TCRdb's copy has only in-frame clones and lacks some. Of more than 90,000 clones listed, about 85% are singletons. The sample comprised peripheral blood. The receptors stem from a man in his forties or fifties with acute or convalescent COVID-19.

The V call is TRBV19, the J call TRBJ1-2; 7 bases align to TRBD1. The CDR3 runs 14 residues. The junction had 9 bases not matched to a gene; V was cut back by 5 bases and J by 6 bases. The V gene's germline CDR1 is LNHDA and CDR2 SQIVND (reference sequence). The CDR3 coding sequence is TGTGCCAGTAGTTGGGACAGAAGAAGGGATGGCTACACCTTC. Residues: CASSWDRRRDGYTF.

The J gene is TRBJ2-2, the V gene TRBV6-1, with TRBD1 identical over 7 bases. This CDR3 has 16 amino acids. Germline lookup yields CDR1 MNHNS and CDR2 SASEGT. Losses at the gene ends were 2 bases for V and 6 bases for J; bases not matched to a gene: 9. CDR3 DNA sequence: TGTGCCAGCAGTGAATTCCCGACAGGGTTGTCCGGGGAGCTGTTTTTT. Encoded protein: CASSEFPTGLSGELFF.

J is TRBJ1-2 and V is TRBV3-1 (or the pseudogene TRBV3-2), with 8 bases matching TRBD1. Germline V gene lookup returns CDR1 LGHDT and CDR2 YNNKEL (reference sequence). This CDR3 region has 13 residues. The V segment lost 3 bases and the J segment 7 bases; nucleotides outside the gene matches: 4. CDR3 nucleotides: TGTGCCAGCAGCCATACAGGGGGGTCTGGCTACACCTTC. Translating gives CASSHTGGSGYTF.

The CDR3 spells CASSRREGVTEAFF. In DNA form, the CDR3 reads TGTGCCAGTAGTAGGCGGGAGGGTGTCACTGAAGCTTTCTTT. The chain employs TRBV19 and TRBJ1-1; the D is unclear. The germline V and J ends were trimmed by 4 bases and 4 bases, with 13 bases remaining between them. Germline values: CDR1 LNHDA, CDR2 SQIVND (reference sequence). This CDR3 is 14 amino acids long.

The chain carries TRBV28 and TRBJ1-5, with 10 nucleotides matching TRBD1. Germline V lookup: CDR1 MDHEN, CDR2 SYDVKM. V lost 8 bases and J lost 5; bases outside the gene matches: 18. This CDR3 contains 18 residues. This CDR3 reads CASRDSIGQGGWDQPQHF. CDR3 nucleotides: TGTGCCAGCCGAGATAGCATCGGACAGGGGGGATGGGATCAGCCCCAGCATTTT.